A single sample is the source of the 27 T cell receptor beta chains below, sequenced in a study of resident and recirculating memory T cells in vitiligo. Using immunoSEQ multiplex PCR, the repertoire was profiled, and TCRdb retains in-frame clones only, with some absent. The profile shows roughly 76,000 clones, approximately 91% of them singletons. Sample: blood. Receptors were obtained from a male donor with vitiligo.

As regards this clone: Other DNA sequences in this sample translate to the same CDR3. The chain has TRBV7-9 and TRBJ1-1; the D gene is possibly TRBD1 (6 bases). CDR1 is SEHNR, CDR2 FQNEAQ, per germline (reference sequence). This CDR3 has 13 residues. V was trimmed by 3 bases and J by 3 bases, leaving 8 bases between them. The CDR3 loop reads CASSLDRDTEAFF. As DNA, the CDR3 is TGTGCCAGCAGCTTGGACAGAGACACTGAAGCTTTCTTT.

The chain links TRBV7-9 to TRBJ2-3; D remains unclear. Trimming left V 6 bases short and J 4 bases short, with 11 bases between. Germline CDR1 and CDR2: SEHNR and FQNEAQ (reference sequence). CDR3 length: 13 amino acids. CDR3 nucleotide sequence: TGTGCCAGCAGTCCGAGTTACTCAGATACGCAGTATTTT. Its translation is CASSPSYSDTQYF. Full variable domain (missing parts from reference TRBV7-9 and TRBJ2-3): DTGVSQNPRHKITKRGQNVTFRCDPISEHNRLYWYRQTLGQGPEFLTYFQNEAQLEKSRLLSDRFSAERPKGSFSTLEIQRTEQGDSAMYLCASSPSYSDTQYFGPGTRLTVL.

V and J are TRBV19 and TRBJ2-5; 14 nucleotides match TRBD2. The CDR3 is made up of 17 amino acids. Germline CDR1 LNHDA, CDR2 SQIVND (reference sequence). J gave up 0 bases and V 4 bases, and 4 bases lay outside the gene matches. CDR3 coding DNA: TGTGCCAGTAGTAGGACTAGCGGGGGGCCGTACCAAGAGACCCAGTACTTC. Its protein is CASSRTSGGPYQETQYF. Filled out from reference TRBV19 and TRBJ2-5, the complete variable domain reads DGGITQSPKYLFRKEGQNVTLSCEQNLNHDAMYWYRQDPGQGLRLIYYSQIVNDFQKGDIAEGYSVSREKKESFPLTVTSAQKNPTAFYLCASSRTSGGPYQETQYFGPGTRLLVL.

The rearrangement links TRBV4-3 to TRBJ1-1, with D perhaps TRBD1 (5 bases). The germline V and J ends were trimmed by 0 bases and 2 bases, with 10 bases remaining between them. The germline V gene encodes CDR1 LGHNA and CDR2 YSLEER. The CDR3 spans 15 residues. DNA of the CDR3: TGCGCCAGCAGCCAAGAGAGCCAGGGAAACACTGAAGCTTTCTTT. It encodes CASSQESQGNTEAFF.

The rearrangement uses TRBV9 and TRBJ2-2; D might be TRBD1 (6 bases). The germline V gene encodes CDR1 SGDLS and CDR2 YYNGEE. V dropped 10 bases and J dropped 8 bases, with 15 bases sitting between them. CDR3 size: 12 residues. The CDR3 DNA sequence: TGTGCCCGTACAGGGTTGGTTGGGGAGCTGTTTTTT. This sequence encodes CARTGLVGELFF.

This sequence joins TRBV28 and TRBJ2-7, with 8 bases identical to TRBD1. With V trimmed by 6 bases and J by 2 bases, 9 bases remained unmatched. This CDR3 has 15 residues. Germline CDR1 and CDR2: MDHEN and SYDVKM. CDR3 coding DNA: TGTGCCAGCAGACGAGACAGGGGAAGTACCTACGAGCAGTACTTC. Translation: CASRRDRGSTYEQYF.

This clone was recorded only once. V usage is TRBV14 and J usage is TRBJ1-6; no definite D call. This CDR3 comprises 15 residues. Germline-derived CDR1 and CDR2 are SGHDN and FVKESK. V was trimmed by 4 bases and J by 0 bases, leaving 7 bases between them. As DNA, the CDR3 is TGTGCCAGCAGCCCCCGGAGCTCCTATAATTCACCCCTCCACTTT. This translates into CASSPRSSYNSPLHF.

V usage is TRBV7-2 and J usage is TRBJ1-5; TRBD1 matches 7 bases. The CDR3 loop spans 14 amino acids. From germline, CDR1 is SGHTA and CDR2 FQGNSA. V lost 5 bases, J lost 4 bases, and 5 bases stayed unmatched. CDR3 in amino acids: CASSLDRANQPQHF. In DNA, the CDR3 is TGTGCCAGCAGCCTTGACAGGGCAAATCAGCCCCAGCATTTT.

The chain is built from TRBV10-3 and TRBJ2-7; 9 nucleotides line up with TRBD1. The length of the CDR3 is 13 residues. Per germline, CDR1 ENHRY and CDR2 SYGVKD. J was trimmed by 3 bases and V by 10 bases; bases with no gene match: 7. CDR3: CATGTGLHYEQYF. CDR3 DNA: TGTGCCACGGGGACAGGGCTGCACTACGAGCAGTACTTC.

V is TRBV19 and J is TRBJ2-1, with D possibly TRBD2 on 5 matching bases. The V end was cut by 3 bases, the J end by 7 bases, with 19 bases between. The CDR3 is 16 amino acids. The germline CDR1 and CDR2 sequences are LNHDA and SQIVND (reference sequence). For the CDR3, the DNA is TGTGCCAGTAGTATGGGCGGGTTTGGAACTTGGAATGAGCAGTTCTTC. Its translation: CASSMGGFGTWNEQFF. Together with reference TRBV19 and TRBJ2-1, the CDR3 gives the full variable domain: DGGITQSPKYLFRKEGQNVTLSCEQNLNHDAMYWYRQDPGQGLRLIYYSQIVNDFQKGDIAEGYSVSREKKESFPLTVTSAQKNPTAFYLCASSMGGFGTWNEQFFGPGTRLTVL.

The chain recombines TRBV10-3 with TRBJ1-4, with 11 bases matching TRBD1. CDR1 is ENHRY and CDR2 is SYGVKD in the germline V gene. The CDR3 is made up of 16 amino acids. V gave up 2 bases and J gave up 3 bases; unmatched junction bases: 2. CDR3 region: CAISEGTGGSNEKLFF. The CDR3 region has the DNA TGTGCCATCAGTGAGGGGACAGGGGGATCTAATGAAAAACTGTTTTTT.

The J gene is TRBJ1-6, the V gene TRBV10-1, with D tentatively TRBD1 (6 bases). This CDR3 region has 12 residues. Germline V gene data show CDR1 as WNHNN and CDR2 as SYGVQD (reference sequence). CDR3 sequence: CAGGAVASPLHF. The CDR3 DNA reads as TGCGCAGGGGGGGCAGTGGCTTCACCCCTCCACTTT.

The gene calls are TRBV5-6 and TRBJ1-1; TRBD1 might be the D (5 bases). From germline, CDR1 is SGHDT and CDR2 YYEEEE. The CDR3 consists of 15 residues. V lost 1 base and J 1 base, leaving 11 bases between the germline ends. The CDR3 protein is CASSLRWQGNTEAFF. The CDR3 DNA reads TGTGCCAGCAGCTTGCGGTGGCAGGGGAACACTGAAGCTTTCTTT. Full variable domain (outside the CDR3, taken from reference TRBV5-6 and TRBJ1-1): DAGVTQSPTHLIKTRGQQVTLRCSPKSGHDTVSWYQQALGQGPQFIFQYYEEEERQRGNFPDRFSGHQFPNYSSELNVNALLLGDSALYLCASSLRWQGNTEAFFGQGTRLTVV.

The chain combines TRBV5-8 with TRBJ2-7; D call uncertain. Per the germline V gene, CDR1 is SGHTS and CDR2 is YDEGEE. CDR3 size: 14 residues. The V end was cut by 5 bases, the J end by 3 bases, with 15 bases between. CDR3 DNA: TGTGCCAGCAGATCGCCCTACAGTGACTACGAGCAGTACTTC. The encoded protein is CASRSPYSDYEQYF.

This clone has a single count. V is TRBV7-2 and J is TRBJ2-7; D is possibly TRBD2 (5 bases). This CDR3 contains 13 residues. The V and J ends lost 2 bases and 3 bases respectively, with 8 bases between them. Germline V gene lookup returns CDR1 SGHTA and CDR2 FQGNSA. CDR3 DNA: TGTGCCAGCAGCTTACGCCGGGACTACGAGCAGTACTTC. Its protein product is CASSLRRDYEQYF.

The J gene is TRBJ2-7, the V gene TRBV29-1; D might be TRBD2 (6 bases). The germline V gene has CDR1 SQVTM and CDR2 ANQGSEA. The CDR3 extends over 13 amino acids. Between the trimmed V and J ends, which lost 4 bases and 3 bases, there was a span of 13 bases. The DNA for the CDR3 is TGCAGCGTTGGTACGGGACTTTTCTACGAGCAGTACTTC. It is translated as CSVGTGLFYEQYF.

The V gene is TRBV27, the J gene TRBJ1-5; the D gene is possibly TRBD1 (5 bases). Trimming left V 6 bases short and J 4 bases short, with 16 bases between. CDR3 size: 15 residues. Germline CDR1 MNHEY, CDR2 SMNVEV (reference sequence). CDR3 nucleotides: TGTGCCAGCAGCCTTAAGGCAGGGCGAAATCAGCCCCAGCATTTT. This encodes CASSLKAGRNQPQHF.

This chain connects TRBV13 to TRBJ1-1, with D perhaps TRBD1 (5 bases). This CDR3 spans 16 amino acids. The V end was cut by 6 bases, the J end by 4 bases, with 21 bases between. Germline V lookup: CDR1 PRHDT, CDR2 FYEKMQ (reference sequence). CDR3 coding DNA: TGTGCCAGCAGTGGGGCCGAACGGGACTCTCTCACTGAAGCTTTCTTT. It specifies CASSGAERDSLTEAFF.

This clone was observed once. J is TRBJ2-1 and V is TRBV28; D may be TRBD2 (6 bases). The CDR3 is 15 amino acids. Trimming removed 5 bases from V and 8 bases from J, with 19 bases in between. CDR1 MDHEN and CDR2 SYDVKM come from the germline V gene. CDR3 amino acids: CASSPSTRIIHEQFF. CDR3 coding DNA: TGTGCCAGCAGTCCTTCGACTAGAATCATACATGAGCAGTTCTTC.

The chain combines TRBV6-6 with TRBJ1-1; TRBD1 is a possible D gene (6 bases). V was pared by 2 bases and J by 1 base, with 11 bases between. The CDR3 contains 15 residues. The germline CDR1 and CDR2 sequences are MNHNY and SVGAGI (reference sequence). The CDR3 region is CASSYRTGRNTEAFF. The CDR3 coding sequence is TGTGCCAGCAGTTACCGAACAGGGAGGAACACTGAAGCTTTCTTT.

The V gene is TRBV7-2, the J gene TRBJ1-1; no clear D. Germline CDR1 reads SGHTA; CDR2 reads FQGNSA. Between the trimmed V and J ends, which lost 4 bases and 4 bases, there was a span of 13 bases. The CDR3 extends over 14 amino acids. The CDR3 here is CASSWQGGPTEAFF. CDR3 DNA: TGTGCCAGCAGCTGGCAAGGAGGACCCACTGAAGCTTTCTTT.

This sequence joins TRBV7-2 and TRBJ1-3, with D unclear. From germline, CDR1 is SGHTA and CDR2 FQGNSA. This CDR3 comprises 13 residues. The V and J ends lost 1 base and 4 bases respectively, with 5 bases between them. Here the CDR3 DNA reads TGTGCCAGCAGCTTAGTGTCGGGAAACACCATATATTTT. This translates into CASSLVSGNTIYF.

This rearrangement joins TRBV6-4 to TRBJ2-1; D perhaps matches TRBD2 (6 bases). This CDR3 spans 18 amino acids. Germline lookup yields CDR1 MRHNA and CDR2 SNTAGT. V shed 6 bases and J shed 3 bases, with 24 bases lying between them. The CDR3 here is CASRDLEGHSAFYNEQFF. CDR3 in DNA: TGTGCCAGCAGGGATCTGGAGGGCCATTCGGCTTTCTACAATGAGCAGTTCTTC.

The chain has TRBV4-3 and TRBJ1-1; D may be TRBD1 (5 bases). The V gene's germline CDR1 is LGHNA and CDR2 YSLEER. V shed 0 bases and J shed 1 base, with 9 bases lying between them. The CDR3 loop spans 15 amino acids. CDR3 loop: CASSQDTGQNTEAFF. CDR3 nucleotide sequence: TGCGCCAGCAGCCAAGATACAGGACAGAACACTGAAGCTTTCTTT.

The V call is TRBV7-9, the J call TRBJ2-5; TRBD2 aligns across 7 bases. Trimming at V came to 3 bases and at J to 5 bases, leaving 9 bases not matched to a gene. The germline gives CDR1 SEHNR, CDR2 FQNEAQ (reference sequence). The CDR3 spans 15 residues. The CDR3 sequence is CASSLGLYDTETQYF. The CDR3 nucleotides are TGTGCCAGCAGCTTGGGACTATACGATACGGAGACCCAGTACTTC.

V and J are TRBV9 and TRBJ2-2, with a weak D call TRBD2 (7 bases). The CDR3 is 13 residues long. Germline V gives CDR1 SGDLS, CDR2 YYNGEE. V was cut by 7 bases and J by 6 bases, with 13 bases left in between. Here the CDR3 reads CASRGAEAGELFF. Written as DNA, the CDR3 is TGTGCCAGCCGGGGGGCGGAGGCCGGGGAGCTGTTTTTT.

This chain connects TRBV27 to TRBJ2-5; 7 bases agree with TRBD1. Per germline, CDR1 MNHEY and CDR2 SMNVEV (reference sequence). The CDR3 is 15 residues long. With 5 bases clipped from V and 4 bases from J, the junction kept 10 bases outside the gene matches. For the CDR3, the DNA is TGTGCCAGCAGTGGGGCAGGGGGTAGTCCAGAGACCCAGTACTTC. Translated, it gives CASSGAGGSPETQYF.